What follows is one TCR beta chain and its context. This clone's antigen is unknown. No base quality values were provided; no much bigger clone lies one nucleotide off. CDR1 and CDR2 are drawn from the germline V gene (reference sequence): SGHNT, YYREEE. The CDR3 sequence holds 14 residues, the cysteine and phenylalanine included. The CDR3 DNA has 42 bases and is translated from base 1. V is shortened by 0 bases, J by 2 bases, and the region joining them spans 6 bases. The cohort comprised fewer than 700 healthy bone marrow donors. At the time of sampling, all cohort members were nominally healthy, though unrecorded immune exposures were likely present. The donor was CMV seronegative and belonged to the group of 352 seronegative cohort members. Each donor provided a peripheral blood sample, and peripheral blood mononuclear cells were used for TCR beta sequencing. The Qiagen DNeasy Blood Extraction Kit was used to extract genomic DNA from the blood cell samples.

This record comes from a study of cytomegalovirus exposure and HLA in healthy donors (TCRdb year 2017). For the wider study: An earlier analysis of several hundred of the donors reported over 250 Gb of sequence data and some 110 million unique TCR beta sequences obtained from about 170 million T cells. To study patterns of TCR occurrence, a later analysis re-analyzed previously published TCR beta repertoires from several hundred donors and added high-resolution HLA genotyping. To predict cytomegalovirus infection status, the study brought together high-throughput TCR immunosequencing, statistical association of individual TCRs with disease status, and machine learning. A later genetic analysis took genome-wide SNP genotypes for about 55% of the 666 donors and used that subset as a discovery cohort. Rather than drawing on any new phenotypic data, the later analysis identified candidate immune exposures from TCR beta sequences and the way those sequences occurred across donors. Among 300 to 500 genotyped donors of the cohort, an average of approximately 240,000 unique TCR beta nucleotide sequences was sequenced per donor, of which 15% to 20% were non-productive. Roughly 5 DR-DQ haplotypes were handled as single units for association and clustering, since linkage in the cohort was strong. Donor age, sex, ethnicity and CMV serostatus were compiled together with the repertoire data. In addition to the first cohort of 666 subjects, a separate validation cohort of approximately 110 different subjects was used. Of the approximately 370 genotyped donors, 70% to 90% were placed in the genetic ancestry cluster associated with self-reported Caucasian donors. Roughly 300 gigabases of sequencing data and around 80 million unique TCR sequences made up an early release that covered 500 to 700 HLA-typed donors. The study profiled the T cell repertoires of some 610 subjects by immunosequencing and related them to cytomegalovirus serostatus. The study was designed to test whether signatures of past pathogen exposure could be identified by cataloging public T cell receptors. HLA typing covered class I and class II loci at four-digit resolution. Every discovery cohort repertoire had been produced on one sequencing platform. The number of donors typed differed by locus, with about 629-640 for A, B, C, DRB1 and DQB1, 522 for DQA1, 600 to 610 for DPA1, and some 440 for DPB1. To decide whether each TCR beta V gene segment behaved as functional or pseudogenic, an earlier analysis of 587 of the donors relied on high-throughput TCR beta sequencing.

The library was produced with the immunoSEQ multiplex PCR assay. For the multiplex PCR, a mixture combining 60 forward primers for TCR Vbeta segments and 13 reverse primers for TCR Jbeta segments was used. The CDR3 region of rearranged TCR beta genes was amplified from genomic DNA with a multiplex PCR assay. The amplified TCR beta libraries were sequenced on the Illumina HiSeq System as 87-base-pair reads. From the authors' description of their analysis: Across the roughly 600 repertoires, a later analysis counted approximately 75 million unique TCR beta chains, 9 million to 14 million of which were shared by at least two donors. Raw reads were error-corrected and collapsed into unique sequences by a nearest-neighbor algorithm in which closely related sequences were merged to remove PCR and sequencing errors. CDR3 sequences were aligned to IMGT reference sequences to assign V, D and J gene segments. For a sequence to be retained, a match of at least six nucleotides to both a V gene segment and a J gene segment was required. A rearrangement counted as productive if the CDR3 had no stop codons and remained in frame with V and J, and every other rearrangement counted as non-productive. Following IMGT convention, CDR3 was defined as the stretch from the second conserved V-encoded cysteine to the conserved J-encoded phenylalanine. The earlier analysis of roughly 590 of the donors excluded sequences that lacked an unambiguous match to a single V gene segment. In an earlier analysis of around 590 of the donors, a V segment was called functional when productive rearrangements were above 56.7%, and segregating when the standard deviation between donors exceeded 5%. A statistical classification framework was built to diagnose cytomegalovirus status from the catalog of TCR beta chain sequences. In a later analysis, TCR nucleotide sequences were compared against IMGT/GENE-DB human TR gene sequences so that V and J genes could be assigned. The TCRdist pipeline was used in a later analysis to assign CDR3 sequences and most-parsimonious VDJ recombination scenarios. In a later analysis, every TCR beta chain was defined by the combination of its CDR3 amino acid sequence and its V-gene family, and reads without a unique V-gene family were dropped. As a way to deal with suspected cross-contamination and a sequencing artifact, a later analysis dropped 450 to 700 nucleotide sequences that were highly shared and had low generation probability. For each public chain, a later analysis derived a clonal expansion index from normalized ranks of inferred template counts within each repertoire. In a later analysis, generation probabilities were computed with a VDJ recombination model fitted to out-of-frame rearrangements, and the resulting probabilities were checked against IGoR. A later analysis scored TCR-TCR, TCR-HLA and TCR-CMV co-occurrence with hypergeometric tests, applying a repertoire-size bias correction to TCR pairs. False discovery rates were estimated in a later analysis by permuting HLA or CMV assignments 20 times. A later analysis grouped co-occurring TCRs with DBSCAN, adding TCRdist sequence similarity when clustering within HLA-allele-positive subsets. Repertoires with fewer than 30,000 or more than 120,000 public chains were left out of co-occurrence clustering, as were five repertoires with anomalous nucleotide sharing. The clones in this table, taken by TCRdb from immuneACCESS, are in-frame only. Not every clone is retained; where verified, under half of the shortfall comes from an unresolved V gene, and the cause of the rest is unknown. The D gene and trimming were derived from the DNA, and the V and J assignments and clone size from that table. The sample table contains 120,000 or so clones; only one count was recorded for 70% to 90% of them. In total, the top ten clones hold about 1.8% of the sample.

Paper-wide results and their limitations: According to the authors, the approach could potentially be generalized to other disease states and immunological phenotypes. Correlated functional status among segregating V segments might be attributable to linkage disequilibrium, but an unknown experimental factor could not be ruled out. A cluster of highly shared sequence variants was judged likely to represent a technical artifact of the sequencing pipeline. In a later genetic analysis, a missense DCLRE1C variant was associated with V-gene and J-gene trimming of TCR beta chains, and the association was replicated in an independent cohort. A further reported finding was that TCR beta sequences accurately predicted the HLA-A and HLA-B alleles for most subjects in the first cohort. Across donors, most TCR sequences were observed very rarely, whereas some public TCRs were present in many individuals. Some IMGT-functional V segments, including TRBV6-2 and TRBV6-3, could not be distinguished by the 87-base-pair reads and were therefore excluded. In the study, 150 to 200 TCR beta chains were listed as associated with cytomegalovirus. When HLA alleles, especially DR and DQ, strongly co-occurred, attributing TCR associations to individual alleles was difficult. At a false discovery rate of 0.05, a later analysis linked 16,951 TCR beta sequences to specific HLA alleles. Presence/absence analyses assumed roughly uniform sequencing depth across donors, an assumption that may not hold. Immune exposure information for the cohort was limited to CMV serostatus. In vitro tests confirmed that a few of the cytomegalovirus-associated TCR beta chains recognize cytomegalovirus antigens. Compared with the approximately 670-donor mean, donors in an Asian-associated ancestry cluster had fewer N-insertions in productive TCRs, according to a later genetic analysis. In a later analysis, HLA-associated TCR beta chains showed more clonal expansion and lower generation probabilities than non-associated chains that were equally common. A later analysis found that most CMV-associated TCR beta chains appeared HLA-restricted, with HLA associations seemingly driven largely by CMV exposure. The cohort was sequenced for TCR beta chains only, and without alpha or paired-chain data the features that could be detected were limited. In both the original and validation cohorts, the classifier was reported to diagnose cytomegalovirus status with high specificity and sensitivity. According to a later analysis, TCR association rates differed among HLA loci, with DRB1 alleles showing the most associated TCRs and HLA-C alleles showing the fewest. A later analysis reported that several top co-occurrence clusters appeared linked to parvovirus B19, influenza, CMV and Epstein-Barr virus. In an earlier analysis of a few hundred of the donors, most TCR beta V segments were observed in productive rearrangements about 87% or about 30% of the time, broadly matching IMGT annotations. Because some donors lacked HLA typing at each locus, the association tests relied only on the typed subset. Because counts were too low, fewer than 20 rarely observed V segments, including chromosome 9 orphons, were excluded from the earlier analysis of 587 of the donors.

Here the chain combines TRBV5-4 and TRBJ1-3, with an unclear D gene assignment. This TCR derives from a man aged 40-49 years in good health and CMV-seronegative. The specimen sequenced was PBMCs. The DNA sequence is as follows: TGTGCCAGCAGCTTGGATAATACTGGAAACACCATATATTTT. This is translated as CASSLDNTGNTIYF.